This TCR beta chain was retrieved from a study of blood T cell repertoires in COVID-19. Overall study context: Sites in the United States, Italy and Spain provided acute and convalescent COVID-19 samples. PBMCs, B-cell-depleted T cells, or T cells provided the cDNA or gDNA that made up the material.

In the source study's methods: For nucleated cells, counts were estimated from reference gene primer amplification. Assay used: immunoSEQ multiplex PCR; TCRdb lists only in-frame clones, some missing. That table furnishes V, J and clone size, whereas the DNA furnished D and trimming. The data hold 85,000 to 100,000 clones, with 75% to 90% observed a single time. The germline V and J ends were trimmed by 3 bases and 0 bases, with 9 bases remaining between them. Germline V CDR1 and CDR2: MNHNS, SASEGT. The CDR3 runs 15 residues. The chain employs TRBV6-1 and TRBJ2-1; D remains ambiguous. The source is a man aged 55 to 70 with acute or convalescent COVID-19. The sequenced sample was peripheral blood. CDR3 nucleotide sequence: TGTGCCAGCAGTGATGTCCTAAGCTCCTACAATGAGCAGTTCTTC. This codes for CASSDVLSSYNEQFF.